At least ten counts were recorded for the clone carrying this T cell receptor (beta chain). Deletions cut 4 bases from V and 4 bases from J, with 7 bases between. This CDR3 region has 12 residues. Germline loops: CDR1 MNHNS, CDR2 SASEGT. Amplification yielded TCR beta CDR3 regions, with RNA transcripts as the source. HTBI primers drove first-round RT-PCR of the TCR CDR3. In TCRdb, the multiplex PCR reads were re-called with MiXCR into one record per CDR3 protein. The table records 350,000 to 400,000 distinct CDR3 sequences, more than 13% of them present only once. This record belongs to a study of T cells in Graves' hyperthyroidism and ophthalmopathy. Clinical symptoms, serum thyroxine and TRAb, thyroid ultrasound and orbital computed tomography together formed the diagnostic basis.

The sequence was collected from a woman in her thirties with Graves' hyperthyroidism. This chain joins TRBV6-1 and TRBJ1-1; unclear D gene. Sequenced material: blood. CDR3 amino acids: CASSALGTEAFF. The CDR3 DNA sequence: TGTGCCAGCAGTGCCTTGGGCACTGAAGCTTTCTTT.